The rows below give T cell receptor beta chains drawn from one sample of a study of type 1 regulatory T cells. These receptors' targets are unknown. TCRdb re-analysed the reads in MiXCR, keeping a single row per CDR3 protein. The repertoire consists of 60,000 to 70,000 distinct CDR3 sequences, with nearly 50% occurring once and the leading ten covering less than 2.5%. The sample taken for sequencing was cultured non-Tr1 T cells, either the whole culture or a sorted T cell fraction (not recorded which). These receptor sequences come from a human donor in good health. Each CDR3 is given with its conserved first and last residue. Fields, in order: J gene, V gene, clone size, CDR3 protein. A clone size is listed for some rows: how often the clone was seen (once, few, many), or a class if it is expanded.

>TRBJ2-7|TRBV19|NA
CASSSHPGRTGRYEQYF
>TRBJ2-5|TRBV5-1|few
CASSDRGSQETQYF
>TRBJ2-1|TRBV5-1|NA
CASSLALQVNEQFF
>TRBJ1-4|TRBV11-3|few
CASSLVTTGDEKLFF
>TRBJ1-2|TRBV15|NA
CATSRDRGGYYGYTF
>TRBJ2-3|TRBV15|NA
CATTSSVRTDTQYF
>TRBJ2-2|TRBV20-1|NA
CSAANPSAGTGELFF
>TRBJ2-3|TRBV5-5|NA
CAGSPAQARFSTDTQYF
>TRBJ2-7|TRBV28|NA
CASSLSQGSYEQYF
>TRBJ2-6|TRBV5-1|NA
CASSSTGPSGANVLTF
>TRBJ1-1|TRBV2|NA
CASRSAGRAFF
>TRBJ1-6|TRBV5-1|NA
CASSLQGGSNSPLHF
>TRBJ2-7|TRBV6-5|NA
CASSLVGGPYEQYF
>TRBJ2-7|TRBV6-2/TRBV6-3|NA
CASSYERDYEQYF
>TRBJ1-3|TRBV5-1|many
CASSKDRTGDTIYF
>TRBJ2-2|TRBV5-1|NA
CASRLAGGNTGELFF
>TRBJ1-2|TRBV6-2/TRBV6-3|NA
CASSFQTYGYTF
>TRBJ2-7|TRBV7-2|NA
CASSYRREQYF
>TRBJ2-7|TRBV15|NA
CATSARTGLVYEQYF
>TRBJ2-7|TRBV20-1|NA
CSARNPGYERDDEQYF
>TRBJ2-1|TRBV6-6|few
CASSYSGVGGLNEQFF
>TRBJ1-5|TRBV7-9|few
CASSLGGGNNQPQHF
>TRBJ2-4|TRBV7-2|NA
CASSISGEGAKNIQYF
>TRBJ1-2|TRBV15|NA
CATSRGQGIDYGYTF
>TRBJ2-7|TRBV7-8|NA
CASSSVRDRLYEQYF
>TRBJ1-1|TRBV6-2/TRBV6-3|NA
CASSYRGEACF
>TRBJ2-1|TRBV12-3/TRBV12-4|NA
CASTQRANGGPGNEQFF
>TRBJ2-7|TRBV5-4|few
CASSGGGAVNEQYF
>TRBJ1-1|TRBV5-1|NA
CASSLSSWGLNTEAFF
>TRBJ2-3|TRBV7-2|many
CASSRRGSDTQYF
>TRBJ2-7|TRBV5-1|NA
CASSRTGGSSYEQYF
>TRBJ1-1|TRBV9|NA
CASSVESLANTEAFF
>TRBJ2-3|TRBV5-5|few
CASILGGLKDTQYF
>TRBJ1-3|TRBV12-3/TRBV12-4|few
CASSRGTGGSGNTIYF
>TRBJ1-2|TRBV5-1|NA
CASSRNRQGSQYGYTF
>TRBJ2-3|TRBV4-3|NA
CASSQESHSGDTQYF
>TRBJ2-7|TRBV20-1|NA
CSASPGQGRFKEQYF
>TRBJ2-7|TRBV29-1|NA
CSGVGGDTGEQYF
>TRBJ2-1|TRBV7-9|few
CASSLRLNEQFF
>TRBJ2-3|TRBV7-3|NA
CASSLLGSGTDTQYF
>TRBJ1-2|TRBV5-1|NA
CASSGGTDYGYTF
>TRBJ2-5|TRBV4-1|NA
CASSQLTSGGKETQYF
>TRBJ2-5|TRBV11-2|NA
CASSSGTGGETQYF
>TRBJ2-1|TRBV5-1|NA
CASSLDSGTSVRHEQFF
>TRBJ2-3|TRBV20-1|NA
CSARDMAGGFTDTQYF
>TRBJ1-1|TRBV5-1|NA
CASSPRSAANTEAFF
>TRBJ1-1|TRBV7-8|few
CASSLREGVNTEAFF
>TRBJ2-1|TRBV11-2|NA
CASSPASVSYNEQFF